What follows are 4 T cell receptor beta chains derived from one specimen sequenced in a study of blood T cell repertoires in COVID-19. TCRdb's table, derived via immunoSEQ multiplex PCR, lists solely in-frame clones and lacks some. The data contain about 150,000 clones, about 90% of them seen just once; the ten biggest clones take up roughly 0.51%. What was sequenced was peripheral blood. Receptor source: a man in his fifties with acute or convalescent COVID-19.

This chain uses TRBV30 with TRBJ1-6; TRBD1 agrees at 7 bases. The CDR3 covers 14 residues. V dropped 5 bases and J dropped 10; count of bases not matched to a gene: 11. Germline loops: CDR1 GTSNPN, CDR2 SVGIG (reference sequence). CDR3 region: CAWGPVTGSSPLHF. The CDR3 nucleotides read TGTGCCTGGGGTCCCGTGACAGGGTCGTCACCCCTCCACTTT.

The V call is TRBV19, the J call TRBJ2-1, with TRBD1 matching 9 bases. The CDR3 runs to 15 residues. Germline loops: CDR1 LNHDA, CDR2 SQIVND (reference sequence). Trimming cost V 6 bases and J 7 bases; bases outside gene matches: 10. For the CDR3, the DNA is TGTGCCAGTAGCTTACAGGGGGCTGGAAAGAATGAGCAGTTCTTC. This gives the protein CASSLQGAGKNEQFF.

The chain joins TRBV7-8 to TRBJ1-6, with D uncertain. CDR3 length: 15 residues. Trimming cost V 2 bases and J 7 bases, with 12 bases left between them. CDR1 and CDR2 from the germline V gene are SGHVS and FQNEAQ. The DNA for the CDR3 is TGTGCCAGCAGCTTACTCTTGGCGGGCAATTCACCCCTCCACTTT. It is translated as CASSLLLAGNSPLHF.

The chain uses TRBV27 and TRBJ2-2; no reliable D call. V was cut by 4 bases and J by 6 bases, with 6 bases left in between. Germline CDR1 is MNHEY and CDR2 is SMNVEV (reference sequence). There are 12 residues in the CDR3. The CDR3 sequence is CASSSFSGELFF. The CDR3 DNA follows: TGTGCCAGCAGTTCCTTCTCCGGGGAGCTGTTTTTT.